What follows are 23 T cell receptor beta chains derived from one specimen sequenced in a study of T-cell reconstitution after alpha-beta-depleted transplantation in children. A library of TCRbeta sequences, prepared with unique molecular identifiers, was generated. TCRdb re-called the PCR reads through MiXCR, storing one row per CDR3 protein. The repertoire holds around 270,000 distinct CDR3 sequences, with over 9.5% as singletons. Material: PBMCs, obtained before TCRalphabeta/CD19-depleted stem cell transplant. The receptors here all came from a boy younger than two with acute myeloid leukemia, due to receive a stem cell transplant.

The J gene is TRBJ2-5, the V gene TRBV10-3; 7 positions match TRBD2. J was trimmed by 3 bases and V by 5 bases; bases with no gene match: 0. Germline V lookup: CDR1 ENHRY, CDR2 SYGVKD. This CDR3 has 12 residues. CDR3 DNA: TGTGCCATCAGTAGCGGGGAAGAGACCCAGTACTTC. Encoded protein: CAISSGEETQYF.

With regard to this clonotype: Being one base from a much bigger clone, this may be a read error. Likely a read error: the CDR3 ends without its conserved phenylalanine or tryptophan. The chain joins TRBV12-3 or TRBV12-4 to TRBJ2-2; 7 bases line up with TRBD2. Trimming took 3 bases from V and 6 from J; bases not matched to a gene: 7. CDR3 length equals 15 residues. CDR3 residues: CASSFPRTRAGELFL. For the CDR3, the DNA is TGTGCCAGCAGTTTCCCCCGGACTAGGGCCGGGGAGCTGTTTCTT.

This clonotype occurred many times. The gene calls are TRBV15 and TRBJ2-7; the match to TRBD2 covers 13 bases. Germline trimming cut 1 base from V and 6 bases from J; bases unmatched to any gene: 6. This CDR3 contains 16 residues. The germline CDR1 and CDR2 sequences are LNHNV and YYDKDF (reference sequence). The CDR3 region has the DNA TGTGCCACCAGCAGAGGACTAGCGGGAGGATTGGGCGAGCAGTACTTC. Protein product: CATSRGLAGGLGEQYF.

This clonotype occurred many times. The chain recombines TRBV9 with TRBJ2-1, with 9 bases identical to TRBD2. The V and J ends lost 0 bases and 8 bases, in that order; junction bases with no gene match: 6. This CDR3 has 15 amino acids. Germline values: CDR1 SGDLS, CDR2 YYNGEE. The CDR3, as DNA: TGTGCCAGCAGCGTAGCTTGGCGGGAGGGCTATGAGCAGTTCTTC. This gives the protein CASSVAWREGYEQFF.

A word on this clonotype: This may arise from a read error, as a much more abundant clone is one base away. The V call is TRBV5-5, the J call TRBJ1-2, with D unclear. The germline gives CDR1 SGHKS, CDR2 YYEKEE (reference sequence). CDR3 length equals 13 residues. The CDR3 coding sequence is TGTGCCAGCAGCCCAACGTTAGGCTATGGCTACGCCTTC. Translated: CASSPTLGYGYAF.

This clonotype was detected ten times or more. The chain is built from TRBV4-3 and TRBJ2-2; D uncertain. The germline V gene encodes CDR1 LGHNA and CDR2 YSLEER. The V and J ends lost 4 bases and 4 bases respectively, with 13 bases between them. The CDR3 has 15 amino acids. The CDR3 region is CASSLHRASTGELFF. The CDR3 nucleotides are TGCGCCAGCAGCCTTCACCGGGCCTCCACCGGGGAGCTGTTTTTT.

CDR3 region: CASCLGDPATNEKLFF. The CDR3 nucleotides read TGTGCCAGTTGCCTCGGGGATCCGGCAACTAATGAAAAACTGTTTTTT. The V call is TRBV6-1, the J call TRBJ1-4; D not resolved. The CDR3 runs to 16 residues. V gave up 9 bases and J gave up 0 bases, with 17 bases separating them. Germline CDR1 and CDR2: MNHNS and SASEGT.

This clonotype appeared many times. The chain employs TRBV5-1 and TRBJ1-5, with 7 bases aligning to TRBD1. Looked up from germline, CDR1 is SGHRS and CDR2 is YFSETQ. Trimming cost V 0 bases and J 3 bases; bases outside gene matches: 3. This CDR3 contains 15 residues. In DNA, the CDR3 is TGCGCCAGCAGCTTGGGACAGGGCCTCAATCAGCCCCAGCATTTT. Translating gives CASSLGQGLNQPQHF.

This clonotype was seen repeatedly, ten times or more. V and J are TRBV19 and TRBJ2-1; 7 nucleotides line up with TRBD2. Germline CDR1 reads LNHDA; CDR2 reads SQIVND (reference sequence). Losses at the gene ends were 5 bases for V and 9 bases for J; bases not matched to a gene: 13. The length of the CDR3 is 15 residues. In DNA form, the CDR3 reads TGTGCCAGTAGTCCCGGGACTATAGGCTTGACTGAGCAGTTCTTC. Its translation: CASSPGTIGLTEQFF.

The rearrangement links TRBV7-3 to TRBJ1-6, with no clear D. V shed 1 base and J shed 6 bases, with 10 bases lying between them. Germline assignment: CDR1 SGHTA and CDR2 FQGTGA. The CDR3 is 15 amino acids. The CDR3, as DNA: TGTGCCAGCAGCTTAAAACCCGCGGGTAATTCACCCCTCCACTTT. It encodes CASSLKPAGNSPLHF.

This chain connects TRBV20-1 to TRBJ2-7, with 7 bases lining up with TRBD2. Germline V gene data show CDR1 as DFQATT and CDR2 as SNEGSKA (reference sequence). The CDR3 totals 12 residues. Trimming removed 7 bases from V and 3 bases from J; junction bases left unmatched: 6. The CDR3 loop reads CSDRRGSYEQYF. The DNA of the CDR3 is TGCAGTGATAGGCGGGGGAGCTACGAGCAGTACTTC.

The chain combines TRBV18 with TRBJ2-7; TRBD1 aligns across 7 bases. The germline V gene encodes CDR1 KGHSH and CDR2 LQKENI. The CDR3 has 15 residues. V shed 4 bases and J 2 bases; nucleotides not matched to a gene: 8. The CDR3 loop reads CASSLNQGVTYEQYF. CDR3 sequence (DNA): TGTGCCAGCTCACTTAATCAGGGGGTAACCTACGAGCAGTACTTC.

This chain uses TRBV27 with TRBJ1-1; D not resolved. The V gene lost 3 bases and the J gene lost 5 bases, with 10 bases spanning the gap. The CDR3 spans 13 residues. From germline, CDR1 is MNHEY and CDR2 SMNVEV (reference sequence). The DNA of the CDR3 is TGTGCCAGCAGTTTGATAAAGGGAACTGAAGCTTTCTTT. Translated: CASSLIKGTEAFF.

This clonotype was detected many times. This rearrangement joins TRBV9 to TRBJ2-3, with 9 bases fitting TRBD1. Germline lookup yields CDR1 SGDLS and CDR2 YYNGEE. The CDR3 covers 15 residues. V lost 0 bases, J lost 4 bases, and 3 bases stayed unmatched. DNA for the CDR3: TGTGCCAGCAGCGTAGGGGACAGGGAAGCAGATACGCAGTATTTT. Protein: CASSVGDREADTQYF.

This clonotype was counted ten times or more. The CDR3 spells CASSLRVTGARGEAFF. The CDR3 bases are TGTGCCAGCAGTTTAAGGGTTACGGGGGCGAGGGGTGAAGCTTTCTTT. The chain combines TRBV12-3 or TRBV12-4 with TRBJ1-1; D may be TRBD1 (6 bases). This CDR3 has 16 amino acids. Trimming left V 2 bases short and J 7 bases short, with 20 bases between.

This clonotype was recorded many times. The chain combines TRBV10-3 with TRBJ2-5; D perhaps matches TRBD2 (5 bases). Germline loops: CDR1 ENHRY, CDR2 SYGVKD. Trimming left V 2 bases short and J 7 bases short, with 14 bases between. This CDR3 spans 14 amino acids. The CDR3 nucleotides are TGTGCCATCAGTGAGGAGGGAACCGCTCCGACCCAGTACTTC. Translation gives CAISEEGTAPTQYF.

The CDR3 spells CASSYPLGPQHF. The CDR3 nucleotides read TGTGCCAGCAGTTACCCACTGGGGCCCCAGCATTTT. The chain is built from TRBV27 and TRBJ1-5, with unresolved D. This CDR3 comprises 12 residues. Germline CDR1 MNHEY, CDR2 SMNVEV (reference sequence). Trimming left V 4 bases short and J 9 bases short, with 10 bases between.

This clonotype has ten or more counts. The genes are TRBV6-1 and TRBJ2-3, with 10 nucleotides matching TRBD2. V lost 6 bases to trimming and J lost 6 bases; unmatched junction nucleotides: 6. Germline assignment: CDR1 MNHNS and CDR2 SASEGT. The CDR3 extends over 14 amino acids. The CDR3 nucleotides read TGTGCCAGCAGAAGCGGGGGGGTCAGGGATACGCAGTATTTT. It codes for CASRSGGVRDTQYF.

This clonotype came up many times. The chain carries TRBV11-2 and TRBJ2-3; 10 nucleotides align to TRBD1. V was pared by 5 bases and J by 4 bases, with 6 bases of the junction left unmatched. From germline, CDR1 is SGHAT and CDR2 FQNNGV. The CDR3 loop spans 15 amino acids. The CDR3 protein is CASSPDRGHADTQYF. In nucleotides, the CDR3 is TGTGCCAGCAGCCCTGACAGGGGGCACGCAGATACGCAGTATTTT.

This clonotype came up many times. The CDR3 loop is CASSYANTIYF. CDR3 nucleotides: TGTGCCAGCAGTTACGCAAACACCATATATTTT. This rearrangement joins TRBV6-6 to TRBJ1-3, with D unresolved. Per germline, CDR1 MNHNY and CDR2 SVGAGI (reference sequence). The CDR3 runs 11 residues. The ends were cut back, 2 bases at V and 6 bases at J, with 2 bases in the middle.

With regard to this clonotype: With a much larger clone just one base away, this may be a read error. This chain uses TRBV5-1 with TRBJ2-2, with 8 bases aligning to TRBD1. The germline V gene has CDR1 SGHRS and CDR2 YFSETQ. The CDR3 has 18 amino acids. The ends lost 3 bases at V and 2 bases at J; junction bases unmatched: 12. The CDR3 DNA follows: TGCGCCAGCAGCTCGGGACAGGTAAGTATCGTTAACACCGGGGAGCTGTTTTTT. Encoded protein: CASSSGQVSIVNTGELFF.

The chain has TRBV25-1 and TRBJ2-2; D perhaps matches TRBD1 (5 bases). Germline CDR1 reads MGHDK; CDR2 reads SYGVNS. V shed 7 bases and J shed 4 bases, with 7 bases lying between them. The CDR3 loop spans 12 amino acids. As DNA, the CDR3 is TGTGCCAGCAAGGGGTCCACCGGGGAGCTGTTTTTT. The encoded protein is CASKGSTGELFF.

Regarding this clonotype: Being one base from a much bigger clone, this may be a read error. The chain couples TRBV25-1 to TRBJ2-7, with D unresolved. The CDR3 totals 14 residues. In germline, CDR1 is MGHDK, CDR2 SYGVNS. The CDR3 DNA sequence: TGTGCCAGCAGTGAAAGGCAGGTGACCTACAAGCAGTACTTC. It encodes CASSERQVTYKQYF.